The 4 T cell receptor beta chains in this list originate from one sample, sequenced in a study of cytomegalovirus exposure and HLA in healthy donors (TCRdb year 2017). The library was obtained by the immunoSEQ multiplex PCR assay. For the multiplex PCR, a mixture combining 60 forward primers for TCR Vbeta segments and 13 reverse primers for TCR Jbeta segments was used. The source is immuneACCESS, and TCRdb retained only in-frame sequences with V and J called. Part of the clones is not carried over; for the studies checked, unresolved V genes explain less than half of this, and the remainder is unexplained. The sample records over 100,000 clones, 70% to 85% of which are singletons. Clones ranked in the top ten supply more than 4% of the sample. The material sequenced was PBMCs. The receptors shown here come from a male donor in good health and CMV-seropositive.

The J gene is TRBJ2-1, the V gene TRBV27; tentatively, D is TRBD2 (5 bases). CDR1 and CDR2 (germline): MNHEY, SMNVEV (reference sequence). The CDR3 loop spans 15 amino acids. Deletions cut 1 base from V and 3 bases from J, with 10 bases between. The CDR3 DNA is TGTGCCAGCAGTTTATTTCTCCGGGACTACAATGAGCAGTTCTTC. Translation gives CASSLFLRDYNEQFF.

This clone was seen only a few times. CDR3 nucleotide sequence: TGTGCCAGCAGCTCGACAGGCAACCGGGAGCCCCAGCATTTT. Residues: CASSSTGNREPQHF. This chain connects TRBV7-9 to TRBJ1-5; D possibly corresponds to TRBD1 (6 bases). V lost 4 bases to trimming and J lost 8 bases, with 15 bases between them. The CDR3 loop spans 14 amino acids. Germline V CDR1 and CDR2: SEHNR, FQNEAQ (reference sequence).

The J gene is TRBJ1-5, the V gene TRBV5-5; D possibly corresponds to TRBD1 (6 bases). V was pared by 0 bases and J by 5 bases, with 18 bases between. The CDR3 spans 17 residues. Per the germline V gene, CDR1 is SGHKS and CDR2 is YYEKEE (reference sequence). The CDR3 is CASSLAPTTGMYQPQHF. The CDR3 coding sequence is TGTGCCAGCAGCTTGGCCCCCACGACAGGCATGTATCAGCCCCAGCATTTT. The full variable domain, completed using reference TRBV5-5 and TRBJ1-5, is DAGVTQSPTHLIKTRGQQVTLRCSPISGHKSVSWYQQVLGQGPQFIFQYYEKEERGRGNFPDRFSARQFPNYSSELNVNALLLGDSALYLCASSLAPTTGMYQPQHFGDGTRLSIL.

The gene calls are TRBV9 and TRBJ2-2; no reliable D call. The germline CDR1 and CDR2 sequences are SGDLS and YYNGEE. The CDR3 runs to 16 residues. V was trimmed by 5 bases and J by 5 bases, leaving 19 bases between them. The CDR3 reads CASSPTPGGTTGELFF. In DNA, the CDR3 is TGTGCCAGCAGTCCCACCCCCGGTGGTACTACCGGGGAGCTGTTTTTT.